Presented here are 13 T cell receptor beta chains from one specimen sequenced in a study of tumor and adjacent non-tumor tissue in lung cancer. This sample's RNA came from whole unsorted tissue. Distant lung tissue was collected more than 3 cm away from the tumor edge. The library came from three nested PCR rounds adapted from ARM-PCR protocols. In TCRdb, the multiplex PCR reads were re-called with MiXCR into one record per CDR3 protein. The sample records more than 35,000 distinct CDR3 sequences, more than 60% being singletons. Sequencing used distant non-tumor lung tissue. All receptors derive from a middle-aged woman with non-small cell lung cancer.

This clonotype was seen more than once but under ten times. This chain connects TRBV10-3 to TRBJ2-7; no clear D. The CDR3 spans 11 residues. CDR1 and CDR2 (germline): ENHRY, SYGVKD. V was pared by 2 bases and J by 7 bases, with 6 bases between. The CDR3 DNA reads TGTGCCATCAGTGAGCGAGAGGAGCAGTACTTC. Encoded protein: CAISEREEQYF.

This clonotype came up many times. The genes are TRBV12-3 or TRBV12-4 and TRBJ2-3; D might be TRBD2 (6 bases). CDR3 length: 14 amino acids. Trimming removed 2 bases at V and 6 bases at J, with 12 bases between. DNA of the CDR3: TGTGCCAGCAGTTTAAAGGGCGGGGTCGATACGCAGTATTTT. Its translation is CASSLKGGVDTQYF.

Worth noting for this clonotype: At one end the junction does not follow the germline gene, possibly because of a read error. The chain recombines TRBV28 with TRBJ2-6; D is tentatively TRBD1 or TRBD2 (6 bases each). CDR1 MDHEN and CDR2 SYDVKM come from the germline V gene. This CDR3 contains 12 residues. The CDR3 protein is CASLSGANDLTF. Here the CDR3 DNA reads TGTGCCAGCCTCTCGGGGGCCAACGACCTGACCTTC.

Comment on this clonotype: This may be a read error, as it is one base from a much larger clone. V and J are TRBV7-8 and TRBJ2-1; D possibly corresponds to TRBD1 (6 bases). Looked up from germline, CDR1 is SGHVS and CDR2 is FQNEAQ. The CDR3 contains 13 residues. The V and J ends lost 5 bases and 10 bases respectively, with 15 bases between them. The CDR3 DNA reads TGTGCCAGCAGCCACGAATGGACAGTCGAGCAGTTCTTC. This sequence encodes CASSHEWTVEQFF.

This clonotype has just a few counts. A much larger clone sits a single nucleotide away, making a read error possible. The rearrangement links TRBV7-9 to TRBJ2-7, with D unclear. This CDR3 region has 14 residues. The germline V gene has CDR1 SEHNR and CDR2 FQNEAQ (reference sequence). The CDR3 spells CDSSLNEKNYEQYF. For the CDR3, the DNA is TGTGACAGCAGCTTAAACGAGAAAAACTACGAGCAGTACTTC. The variable domain in full, completed from reference TRBV7-9 and TRBJ2-7, reads DTGVSQNPRHKITKRGQNVTFRCDPISEHNRLYWYRQTLGQGPEFLTYFQNEAQLEKSRLLSDRFSAERPKGSFSTLEIQRTEQGDSAMYLCDSSLNEKNYEQYFGPGTRLTVT.

Points on this clonotype: A read error may explain this, as a much larger clone is one base away. The CDR3 DNA follows: TGTGCCAGCAGTTCTGGGACATGGCGGAGTTCACCCCTCCACTTT. Protein: CASSSGTWRSSPLHF. This sequence joins TRBV28 and TRBJ1-6; possibly TRBD1 for D (6 bases). Germline assignment: CDR1 MDHEN and CDR2 SYDVKM. The CDR3 length is 15 residues. Trimming took off 4 bases at V and 9 bases at J, with 16 bases between the two ends.

Ten or more counts support this clonotype. This chain joins TRBV6-5 and TRBJ2-5; D is unclear. The V and J ends lost 2 bases and 1 base respectively, with 8 bases between them. There are 14 residues in the CDR3. Germline-derived CDR1 and CDR2 are MNHEY and SVGAGI. CDR3 sequence: CASSYPWAQETQYF. The CDR3 nucleotides are TGTGCCAGCAGTTACCCGTGGGCCCAAGAGACCCAGTACTTC.

This clonotype was seen a handful of times. V and J are TRBV2 and TRBJ2-7; tentatively, D is TRBD1 (8 bases). Trimming removed 7 bases from V and 7 bases from J, with 17 bases in between. From germline, CDR1 is SNHLY and CDR2 FYNNEI. The length of the CDR3 is 13 residues. The CDR3 loop is CASIRDRRGEQYF. CDR3 in DNA: TGTGCCAGCATAAGGGACAGGCGGGGGGAGCAGTACTTC.

The rearrangement joins TRBV20-1 to TRBJ2-1; 8 bases align to TRBD2. V lost 0 bases, J lost 3 bases, and 7 bases stayed unmatched. CDR1 and CDR2 (germline): DFQATT, SNEGSKA (reference sequence). This CDR3 has 16 amino acids. The CDR3 nucleotides are TGCAGTGCTAGAGATCTTGGGACTAGGGACTACAATGAGCAGTTCTTC. Its translation: CSARDLGTRDYNEQFF.

On this clonotype itself: An end of the junction differs from the germline gene, which may be a read error. The DNA for the CDR3 is TGTGCCAGCAGTCCAAGGGGCCGCTACAAGCAGTACTTC. This sequence encodes CASSPRGRYKQYF. The chain carries TRBV6-6 and TRBJ2-7; D perhaps matches TRBD1 (5 bases). CDR1 and CDR2 from the germline V gene are MNHNY and SVGAGI (reference sequence). CDR3 length equals 13 residues.

Note on this clonotype: Relative to the germline gene, one junction end is altered; a read error may explain this. The V call is TRBV13, the J call TRBJ2-3; 8 positions agree with TRBD1. Germline CDR1 and CDR2: PRHDT and FYEKMQ (reference sequence). The length of the CDR3 is 13 residues. In DNA form, the CDR3 reads TGTGCCAGCGCCTCTGAGGGGACAGGTACGCAGTATTTT. This sequence encodes CASASEGTGTQYF.

Worth noting for this clonotype: One end of the junction fails to match germline, which may point to a read error. The chain employs TRBV5-1 and TRBJ1-1; no definite D call. The CDR3 has 17 amino acids. The V gene's germline CDR1 is SGHRS and CDR2 YFSETQ. CDR3 sequence (DNA): TGCGCCAGCAACTTGGGAGGGATCAAGGGCCAAAACACTGAAGCTTTCTTT. Amino acids: CASNLGGIKGQNTEAFF.

A note on this clonotype: A much larger clonotype is one base distant, so this may be a read error. The V gene is TRBV30, the J gene TRBJ2-1, with 7 bases aligning to TRBD1. Per germline, CDR1 GTSNPN and CDR2 SVGIG (reference sequence). The CDR3 consists of 13 residues. V shed 0 bases and J 12 bases; nucleotides not matched to a gene: 8. CDR3 amino acids: CAWSVLQGPRQFF. In nucleotides, the CDR3 is TGTGCCTGGAGTGTACTACAGGGGCCGAGGCAGTTCTTC.